One and the same sample provided the 17 T cell receptor beta chains below, sequenced in a study of CD8+CD57+ T cells in acquired aplastic anemia (dated by TCRdb to the late 2010s). TCRdb records Illumina HiSeq 2000 as the sequencer. Genomic DNA served as template for TCR beta VDJ combination and CDR3 sequence profiling. Using fastp trimming at Q25 and MiXCR clonotype assembly, TCRdb reanalyzed the public sequencing data and kept in-frame beta chains. For every CDR3 protein sequence, its rows merge into one entry that carries the most common genes and DNA. Here the sample has about 110,000 distinct CDR3 sequences; around half occur a single time. The top ten clones comprise around a third of the sample. The sequencing sample was made of sorted CD4+, CD8+, or CD8+CD57+ T cells (not recorded which) from PBMCs. All receptors come from a human donor in good health, serving as a control.

This sequence joins TRBV29-1 and TRBJ2-1, with 9 bases that match TRBD1. CDR3 size: 15 residues. Per the germline V gene, CDR1 is SQVTM and CDR2 is ANQGSEA. V shed 3 bases, J shed 8 bases, and the junction held 11 bases outside the gene matches. CDR3 bases: TGCAGCGTTGAGACCGGGACAGGGAGACGGCATGAGCAGTTCTTC. Its translation is CSVETGTGRRHEQFF.

This clonotype appeared many times. The chain is built from TRBV5-1 and TRBJ2-1, with D tentatively TRBD2 (5 bases). The CDR3 contains 12 residues. Germline lookup yields CDR1 SGHRS and CDR2 YFSETQ. Trimming cost V 8 bases and J 7 bases, with 13 bases left between them. CDR3 nucleotide sequence: TGCGCCAGTACGCTAGCAGGTAATGAGCAGTTCTTC. Its protein is CASTLAGNEQFF.

This clonotype appeared many times. V and J are TRBV7-2 and TRBJ1-2; 9 positions match TRBD1. Germline-derived CDR1 and CDR2 are SGHTA and FQGNSA. The V gene end was trimmed by 5 bases and the J gene end by 5 bases; junction bases not matched to a gene: 9. This CDR3 region has 15 residues. The CDR3 coding sequence is TGTGCCAGCAGCCCCCGGGACAGGGTAGGGTATGGCTACACCTTC. This encodes CASSPRDRVGYGYTF. The full variable domain, in which reference TRBV7-2 and TRBJ1-2 provide the parts outside the CDR3, is GAGVSQSPSNKVTEKGKDVELRCDPISGHTALYWYRQSLGQGLEFLIYFQGNSAPDKSGLPSDRFSAERTGGSVSTLTIQRTQQEDSAVYLCASSPRDRVGYGYTFGSGTRLTVV.

A word on this clonotype: Since a much larger clone is just one base distant, this may be a read error. The genes are TRBV12-5 and TRBJ1-1, with D perhaps matching TRBD1 (6 bases). Per the germline V gene, CDR1 is LGHNT and CDR2 is FRNRAP. Trimming pared 2 bases from V and 5 bases from J, leaving 15 bases between. The CDR3 has 15 residues. The CDR3 loop is CASGLPQGKRTEAFF. DNA for the CDR3: TGTGCTAGTGGTTTGCCACAGGGTAAGCGAACTGAAGCTTTCTTT.

There are many counts of this clonotype. The chain employs TRBV12-3 or TRBV12-4 and TRBJ1-1; a weak D match, TRBD1 (5 bases). The CDR3 covers 11 residues. V lost 10 bases to trimming and J lost 8 bases, with 14 bases between them. The CDR3 DNA follows: TGTGCCACCGGATGGGGGATAGAAGCTTTCTTT. Translated: CATGWGIEAFF.

This clonotype was found a few times. The chain recombines TRBV19 with TRBJ1-2; TRBD1 agrees at 8 bases. Germline loops: CDR1 LNHDA, CDR2 SQIVND (reference sequence). CDR3 length: 13 residues. Trimming removed 10 bases from V and 4 bases from J; junction bases left unmatched: 8. CDR3 coding DNA: TGTGCCACCCAGGGGGCATTATCCTATGGCTACACCTTC. Its protein is CATQGALSYGYTF.

The table lists this clonotype with many counts. DNA of the CDR3: TGCGCCAGCAGCCAAGACAGGGGGTTCGCCTACAATGAGCAGTTCTTC. It yields the protein CASSQDRGFAYNEQFF. The chain employs TRBV4-3 and TRBJ2-1; 7 bases line up with TRBD1. The CDR3 is made up of 16 amino acids. J gave up 2 bases and V 0 bases, and 4 bases lay outside the gene matches. Looked up from germline, CDR1 is LGHNA and CDR2 is YSLEER.

The chain uses TRBV18 and TRBJ1-3, with D hard to call. The CDR3 has 15 amino acids. The germline V gene has CDR1 KGHSH and CDR2 LQKENI. Trimming cost V 3 bases and J 0 bases, with 9 bases left between them. The CDR3 DNA reads as TGTGCCAGCTCACCTAACAACCTCTCTGGAAACACCATATATTTT. Residues: CASSPNNLSGNTIYF.

The sample holds a few counts of this clonotype. CDR3 in DNA: TGTGCCAGCAGCGTAGCAGGGACAGGGGTCAATGAGCAGTTCTTC. This translates into CASSVAGTGVNEQFF. The chain couples TRBV9 to TRBJ2-1; 10 bases match TRBD1. The CDR3 is 15 residues long. CDR1 and CDR2 (germline): SGDLS, YYNGEE. V gave up 0 bases and J gave up 6 bases; unmatched junction bases: 3. Full variable domain (outside the CDR3, taken from reference TRBV9 and TRBJ2-1): DSGVTQTPKHLITATGQRVTLRCSPRSGDLSVYWYQQSLDQGLQFLIQYYNGEERAKGNILERFSAQQFPDLHSELNLSSLELGDSALYFCASSVAGTGVNEQFFGPGTRLTVL.

In this sample, this clonotype turned up many times. The chain joins TRBV25-1 to TRBJ2-1; TRBD2 is a possible D gene (5 bases). The length of the CDR3 is 17 residues. V gave up 4 bases and J gave up 0 bases, with 16 bases separating them. CDR1 and CDR2 from the germline V gene are MGHDK and SYGVNS. This chain's CDR3 is CASSGGIVSSSYNEQFF. The CDR3 nucleotides read TGTGCCAGCAGTGGAGGGATTGTCTCAAGCTCCTACAATGAGCAGTTCTTC.

Regarding this clonotype: Since a much larger clone is just one base distant, this may be a read error. CDR3 region: CSANNLGSTYNEQFF. CDR3 DNA sequence: TGCAGTGCTAACAACCTGGGGAGCACCTACAATGAGCAGTTCTTC. V is TRBV20-1 and J is TRBJ2-1; TRBD2 is a possible D gene (5 bases). The length of the CDR3 is 15 residues. V was clipped by 4 bases and J by 2 bases, with 15 bases between them. Germline V gene sequence: CDR1 DFQATT, CDR2 SNEGSKA (reference sequence).

This clonotype was picked up many times. J is TRBJ1-1 and V is TRBV15; D is unclear. CDR3 size: 15 residues. In germline, CDR1 is LNHNV, CDR2 YYDKDF (reference sequence). V lost 4 bases and J 3 bases, leaving 15 bases between the germline ends. The CDR3 region has the DNA TGTGCCACCAGCATTTGGCTCGGAACGGACACTGAAGCTTTCTTT. It encodes CATSIWLGTDTEAFF.

This clonotype showed up many times. The chain combines TRBV5-1 with TRBJ2-2, with unresolved D. This CDR3 has 12 amino acids. The germline V gene has CDR1 SGHRS and CDR2 YFSETQ. Trimming left V 6 bases short and J 6 bases short, with 9 bases between. CDR3 in DNA: TGCGCCAGCATGGCCGGTCCCGGGGAGCTGTTTTTT. Translation: CASMAGPGELFF.

The chain links TRBV2 to TRBJ1-5; D is uncertain. Trimming took 5 bases from V and 3 from J, leaving 11 bases between them. The CDR3 covers 14 residues. The germline CDR1 and CDR2 sequences are SNHLY and FYNNEI. CDR3 residues: CASSPRPLNQPQHF. CDR3 coding DNA: TGTGCCAGCAGTCCTCGGCCCCTCAATCAGCCCCAGCATTTT.

This clonotype has at least ten counts. The chain carries TRBV13 and TRBJ1-1, with D unclear. Trimming stripped 0 bases from V and 3 bases from J, with 5 bases between. The CDR3 is 13 amino acids. Germline-derived CDR1 and CDR2 are PRHDT and FYEKMQ (reference sequence). The CDR3 here is CASSLGWDTEAFF. Here the CDR3 DNA reads TGTGCCAGCAGCTTAGGCTGGGACACTGAAGCTTTCTTT.

Many counts were recorded for this clonotype. DNA of the CDR3: TGTGCCAGCAGCGGAGCGTACAGGGAGAGCACAGATACGCAGTATTTT. It specifies CASSGAYRESTDTQYF. The chain carries TRBV9 and TRBJ2-3, with D tentatively TRBD1 (6 bases). Germline CDR1 SGDLS, CDR2 YYNGEE. The germline V and J ends were trimmed by 3 bases and 0 bases, with 14 bases remaining between them. This CDR3 has 16 residues.

The chain couples TRBV5-1 to TRBJ2-7, with unresolved D. V was clipped by 2 bases and J by 4 bases, with 13 bases between them. Germline-derived CDR1 and CDR2 are SGHRS and YFSETQ. The CDR3 sequence is 14 residues long. CDR3 loop: CASSLSWSGYEQYF. CDR3 bases: TGCGCCAGCAGCTTATCATGGTCTGGATACGAGCAGTACTTC.